The source of this T cell receptor beta chain is a study of CD8 T cells in ankylosing spondylitis. Trimming at V came to 8 bases and at J to 6 bases, leaving 11 bases not matched to a gene. This CDR3 has 14 amino acids. From germline, CDR1 is MNHEY and CDR2 SMNVEV (reference sequence). TCRdb processed the 5' RACE reads anew with MiXCR; each CDR3 protein has one entry. The sample contains a few hundred thousand distinct CDR3 sequences, roughly 20% of which appear only once. About this clonotype: Its specificity is not known.

Notes on the study in general: A TCR beta motif of seven or eight highly homologous variants appeared characteristic of ankylosing spondylitis blood.

The TCR originated in a female donor with ankylosing spondylitis or in good health (not recorded which). The chain joins TRBV27 to TRBJ1-2, with 8 bases that match TRBD1. Input material: blood, either unsorted or a sorted T cell fraction (not recorded which). The CDR3, as DNA: TGTGCCAGCCGCCTCAGGGGGCCGCGGAATGGCTACACCTTC. Translated: CASRLRGPRNGYTF.